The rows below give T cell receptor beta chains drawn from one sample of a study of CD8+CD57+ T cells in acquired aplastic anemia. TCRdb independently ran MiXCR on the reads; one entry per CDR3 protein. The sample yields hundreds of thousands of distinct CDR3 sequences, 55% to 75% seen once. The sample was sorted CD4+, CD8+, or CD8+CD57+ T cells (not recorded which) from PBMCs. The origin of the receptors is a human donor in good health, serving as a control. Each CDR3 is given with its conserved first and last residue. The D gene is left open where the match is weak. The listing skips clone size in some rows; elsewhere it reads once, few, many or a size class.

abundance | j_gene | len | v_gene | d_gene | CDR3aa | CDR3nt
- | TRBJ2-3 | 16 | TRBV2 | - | CASSPAGLLGTDTQYF | TGTGCCAGCAGCCCCGCCGGGTTACTGGGGACAGATACGCAGTATTTT
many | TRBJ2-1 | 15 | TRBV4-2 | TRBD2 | CASSQSSGGGNEQFF | TGTGCCAGCAGCCAATCTAGCGGGGGGGGGAATGAGCAGTTCTTC
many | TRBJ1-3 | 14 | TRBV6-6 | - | CASRDGRGGNTIYF | TGTGCCAGCAGAGATGGACGGGGAGGAAACACCATATATTTT
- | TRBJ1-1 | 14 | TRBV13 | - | CASSRAPLNTEAFF | TGTGCCAGCAGTAGGGCCCCCCTGAACACTGAAGCTTTCTTT
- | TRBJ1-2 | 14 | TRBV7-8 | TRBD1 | CASSLADRVQGYTF | TGTGCCAGCAGCTTAGCCGACAGGGTGCAAGGCTACACGTTC
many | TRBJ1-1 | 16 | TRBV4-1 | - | CASSQEKGGPRAEAFF | TGCGCCAGCAGCCAAGAAAAAGGTGGACCAAGGGCTGAAGCTTTCTTT
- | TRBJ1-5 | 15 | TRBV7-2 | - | CASSPALLHSYEQHF | TGTGCCAGCAGCCCCGCTCTACTCCACTCCTACGAGCAGCATTTT
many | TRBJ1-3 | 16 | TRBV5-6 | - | CASSLKQGVAGNTIYF | TGTGCCAGCAGCTTGAAGCAGGGAGTAGCCGGAAACACCATATATTTT
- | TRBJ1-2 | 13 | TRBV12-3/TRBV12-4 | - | CASSPSGSYGYTF | TGTGCCAGCAGTCCATCGGGCAGCTATGGCTACACCTTC
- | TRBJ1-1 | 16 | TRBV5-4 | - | CASSLGGKALGTEAFF | TGTGCCAGCAGCTTGGGAGGAAAAGCTTTGGGCACTGAAGCTTTCTTT